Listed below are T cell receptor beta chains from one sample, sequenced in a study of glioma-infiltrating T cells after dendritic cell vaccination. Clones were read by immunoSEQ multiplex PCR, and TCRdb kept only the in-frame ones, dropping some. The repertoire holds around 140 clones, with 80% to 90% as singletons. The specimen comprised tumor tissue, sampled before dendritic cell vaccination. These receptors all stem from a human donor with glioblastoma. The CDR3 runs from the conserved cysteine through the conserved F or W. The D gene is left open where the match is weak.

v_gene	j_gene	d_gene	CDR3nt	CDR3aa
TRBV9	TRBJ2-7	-	TGTGCCAGCAGCGACCCGGGGTATGAGTCTATGGAGCAGTACTTC	CASSDPGYESMEQYF
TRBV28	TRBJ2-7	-	TGTGCCAGCAGTTTAGTCGGTATTCCGGGATACGAGCAGTACTTC	CASSLVGIPGYEQYF
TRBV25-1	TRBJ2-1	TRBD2	TGTGCCAGCAGTGGCGCGACTAGCGGGAGGGCCCTTCAGTTCTTC	CASSGATSGRALQFF